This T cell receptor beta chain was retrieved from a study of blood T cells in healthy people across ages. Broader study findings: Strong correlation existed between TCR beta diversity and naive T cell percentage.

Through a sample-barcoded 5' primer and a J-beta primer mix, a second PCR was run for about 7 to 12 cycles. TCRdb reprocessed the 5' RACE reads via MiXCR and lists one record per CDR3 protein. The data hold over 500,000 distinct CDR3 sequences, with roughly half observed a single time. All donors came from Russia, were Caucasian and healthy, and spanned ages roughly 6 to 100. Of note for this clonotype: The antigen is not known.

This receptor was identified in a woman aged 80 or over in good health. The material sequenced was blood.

The CDR3 sequence is CSVRLAEETQYF. The CDR3 nucleotides are TGCAGCGTCCGACTAGCGGAAGAGACCCAGTACTTC. V is TRBV29-1 and J is TRBJ2-5; TRBD2 matches 9 bases. There are 12 residues in the CDR3. CDR1 and CDR2 from the germline V gene are SQVTM and ANQGSEA. J was trimmed by 3 bases and V by 6 bases; bases with no gene match: 2. Supplemented by reference TRBV29-1 and TRBJ2-5, the full variable domain reads SAVISQKPSRDICQRGTSLTIQCQVDSQVTMMFWYRQQPGQSLTLIATANQGSEATYESGFVIDKFPISRPNLTFSTLTVSNMSPEDSSIYLCSVRLAEETQYFGPGTRLLVL.